This is a list of T cell receptor beta chains from one sample in a study of shared clonotypes between healthy human individuals. TCRdb's copy holds only in-frame clones and misses some; the assay was immunoSEQ multiplex PCR. The table has fewer than 1.4 million clones, 75% to 80% seen once; the top ten hold around 0.61%. The specimen was memory CD4+ T cells from PBMCs. These receptor sequences come from a man aged 18 to 35 in good health. Some clones in this sample may be carry-over from other donors' samples. Each CDR3 is given with its conserved first and last residue. D genes are given only for firm matches. The size of a clone is reported for some rows only, either as once, few or many, or as a class for expanded clones.

j_gene	abundance	d_gene	v_gene	CDR3nt	CDR3aa
TRBJ2-6	.	.	TRBV6-5	TGTGCCAGTACCGATATCAGCTCTGGGGCCAACGTCCTGACTTTC	CASTDISSGANVLTF
TRBJ2-5	.	.	TRBV2	TGTGCCAGCAGCGGGACGGTCCCCGTAGAGACCCAGTACTTC	CASSGTVPVETQYF
TRBJ2-7	.	.	TRBV29-1	TGCAGCGTCAGTCAGCCAATGGTATCCGAGCAGTACTTC	CSVSQPMVSEQYF
TRBJ1-5	.	TRBD1	TRBV28	TGTGCCAGCCGACCGACAGGGATAAGCAATCAGCCCCAGCATTTT	CASRPTGISNQPQHF
TRBJ2-7	.	.	TRBV28	TGTGCCAGCAGAATAAGCCGGGCCCCCGGTACACTCGTCAGCGAGCAGTACTTC	CASRISRAPGTLVSEQYF
TRBJ2-7	.	.	TRBV7-3	TGTGCCAGCAGCTTGGGACGCAGGGGATCCCCCGAGCAGTACTTC	CASSLGRRGSPEQYF
TRBJ1-2	once	.	TRBV28	TGTGCCAGCAGTTTAGAATCTAGTGTTAACTATGGCTACACCTTC	CASSLESSVNYGYTF
TRBJ1-1	.	TRBD1	TRBV7-9	TGTGCCAGCAGCTTAGGGCAGGGGGCGAGCACTGAAGCTTTCTTT	CASSLGQGASTEAFF
TRBJ2-3	.	.	TRBV5-1	TGCGCCAGCAGCTCTTGGAGCAGGCCTTTGTCCGACACAGATACGCAGTATTTT	CASSSWSRPLSDTDTQYF
TRBJ2-2	.	TRBD1	TRBV6-4	TGTGCCAGCAGTGACTCAACAGGGGCCGGGGAGCTGTTTTTT	CASSDSTGAGELFF
TRBJ2-7	few	.	TRBV29-1	TGCAGCGTTGGCTCCTACGAGCAGTACTTC	CSVGSYEQYF
TRBJ2-7	once	TRBD2	TRBV6-6	TGTGCCAGCAGTTACTCCAGACTAGCGGGAACCTACGAGCAGTACTTC	CASSYSRLAGTYEQYF
TRBJ2-4	.	TRBD1	TRBV5-1	TGCGCCAGCAGCCCCGGGTTGGACAGGGCAGCCAAAAACATTCAGTACTTC	CASSPGLDRAAKNIQYF
TRBJ2-2	.	.	TRBV14	TGTGCCAGCAGCCAAGAGGAGTGGCCGAACACCGGGGAGCTGTTTTTT	CASSQEEWPNTGELFF
TRBJ2-5	.	.	TRBV5-4	TGTGCCAGCAGCCCGGAGGCAAGGGGCTCCCTAAGCCAGTACTTC	CASSPEARGSLSQYF
TRBJ2-1	.	.	TRBV6-6	TGTGCCACCCAGGGAGATGAGTACAATGAGCAGTTCTTC	CATQGDEYNEQFF
TRBJ1-5	.	.	TRBV14	TGTGCCAGCAGCCAAGATGGGGGGAATCAGCCCCAGCATTTT	CASSQDGGNQPQHF
TRBJ2-6	.	TRBD1	TRBV11-2	TGTGCCAGCAGCTATACGGCAGGGGGTAGTACTGGGGCCAACGTCCTGACTTTC	CASSYTAGGSTGANVLTF
TRBJ2-1	.	TRBD1	TRBV7-2	TGTGCCAGCAGCACGGACAGGGGGCGCAATGAGCAGTTCTTC	CASSTDRGRNEQFF
TRBJ1-3	.	.	TRBV9	TGTGCCAGCAGCGCAGGCCCTATAAGCTCTGGAAACACCATATATTTT	CASSAGPISSGNTIYF
TRBJ2-3	.	TRBD1	TRBV25-1	TGTGCCAGCGCTACAGGGGGCGAGGGTACAGATACGCAGTATTTT	CASATGGEGTDTQYF
TRBJ2-3	.	.	TRBV7-8	TGTGCCAGCAGCATTGGACCATACACAGATACGCAGTATTTT	CASSIGPYTDTQYF
TRBJ2-1	.	TRBD1	TRBV5-1	TGCGCCAGCAGCTGGAGACGACAGGGGAACGGCAATGAGCAGTTCTTC	CASSWRRQGNGNEQFF
TRBJ1-5	.	TRBD1	TRBV6-5	TGTGCCAGCAGCCAGCAGGGGGGAAGCAATCAGCCCCAGCATTTT	CASSQQGGSNQPQHF
TRBJ2-2	.	.	TRBV5-1	TGCGCCAGCAGCTTGGAAGATCGGGCCGGGGAGCTGTTTTTT	CASSLEDRAGELFF
TRBJ2-3	.	TRBD2	TRBV2	TGTGCCAGCACCCACGGCCTAGCGGGAGGTGGCGATACGCAGTATTTT	CASTHGLAGGGDTQYF
TRBJ2-5	few	.	TRBV29-1	TGCAGCGTTGAAGAGGGGAAGCAAGAGACCCAGTACTTC	CSVEEGKQETQYF
TRBJ2-5	.	.	TRBV18	TGTGCCAGCTCACCGGGCAGGGGATCCCAAGAGACCCAGTACTTC	CASSPGRGSQETQYF
TRBJ2-1	.	TRBD2	TRBV7-8	TGTGCCAGCAGCCACTTTTCTAGCGGGAGGTCCTACAATGAGCAGTTCTTC	CASSHFSSGRSYNEQFF
TRBJ2-3	.	.	TRBV5-6	TGTGCCAGCAGCATCCCTTCGGGCAGAAGCACAGATACGCAGTATTTT	CASSIPSGRSTDTQYF
TRBJ2-7	.	.	TRBV28	TGTGCCAGCTCCCAGCACACGAGCTCCTACGAGCAGTACTTC	CASSQHTSSYEQYF
TRBJ2-3	.	TRBD1	TRBV18	TGTGCCAGCTCACCACTTGCTCCATTGACAGGGGGCACAGATACGCAGTATTTT	CASSPLAPLTGGTDTQYF
TRBJ1-1	many	.	TRBV6-4	TGTGCCAGCAGTGAGGGGCAGTCCACTGAAGCTTTCTTT	CASSEGQSTEAFF
TRBJ2-3	.	.	TRBV10-2	TGCGCCAGCAGGGGCACAGATACGCAGTATTTT	CASRGTDTQYF
TRBJ1-1	.	.	TRBV6-1	TGTGCCAGCAGTGAAGCCGGGGGGGGACTCACTGAAGCTTTCTTT	CASSEAGGGLTEAFF
TRBJ2-1	.	TRBD1	TRBV19	TGTGCCAGTAGTATAAAGGGGGCTGGGGTACCCACTGAGCAGTTCTTC	CASSIKGAGVPTEQFF
TRBJ1-2	.	.	TRBV11-2	TGTGCCAGCAGCTTAGAGGGGGGGAGGACTGGCTACACCTTC	CASSLEGGRTGYTF
TRBJ2-1	.	TRBD1	TRBV5-1	TGCGCCAGCAGCCTCAACACCGGGACAGACAATGAGCAGTTCTTC	CASSLNTGTDNEQFF
TRBJ2-7	.	TRBD1	TRBV11-2	TGTGCCAGCAGCGAGGGCCCCGGGACAGGGACCTACGAGCAGTACTTC	CASSEGPGTGTYEQYF
TRBJ2-7	few	.	TRBV2	TGTGCCAGCAGCGAACAGGGCTACGAGCAGTACTTC	CASSEQGYEQYF
TRBJ1-2	.	TRBD1	TRBV18	TGTGCCAGCTCGTCCGGGACAGATGGCTACACCTTC	CASSSGTDGYTF
TRBJ2-7	.	.	TRBV7-6	TGTGCCAGCAGCCCCACGGGACACCACTACGAGCAGTACTTC	CASSPTGHHYEQYF
TRBJ2-3	few	.	TRBV5-1	TGCGCCAGCAGGGTCTGGGGGCTCGATACGCAGTATTTT	CASRVWGLDTQYF
TRBJ2-1	.	.	TRBV2	TGTGCCAGCAGTGGTAGGGGTAGCAGTGAGCAGTTCTTC	CASSGRGSSEQFF
TRBJ2-7	few	.	TRBV7-8	TGTGCCAGCAGCTTTCCGCCCTACCATGGGCAGTACTTC	CASSFPPYHGQYF
TRBJ2-2	.	TRBD2	TRBV6-1	TGTGCCAGCACCTATAGCGGGAGCTCGACCGGGGAGCTGTTTTTT	CASTYSGSSTGELFF
TRBJ1-1	.	.	TRBV5-6	TGTGCCAGCATCCAGGGACGGATGAACACTGAAGCTTTCTTT	CASIQGRMNTEAFF
TRBJ1-5	.	.	TRBV28	TGTGCCAGCAGTTTATTCCTCGAGGGTAAGAGGGTAAGTAGCAATCAGCCCCAGCATTTT	CASSLFLEGKRVSSNQPQHF
TRBJ2-5	.	.	TRBV19	TGTGCCAGTAGTATCGGACTAAGTAGGGAGACCCAGTACTTC	CASSIGLSRETQYF
TRBJ1-5	few	.	TRBV4-1	TGCGCCAGCAGCCGGGACGGTGATCAGCCCCAGCATTTT	CASSRDGDQPQHF
TRBJ1-4	.	.	TRBV28	TGTGCCAGCGGGGCCGGGGTTAATGAAAAACTGTTTTTT	CASGAGVNEKLFF
TRBJ1-2	.	.	TRBV28	TGTGCCAGCAGTTTACCAGGACGGTATGGGTATGGCTACACCTTC	CASSLPGRYGYGYTF
TRBJ2-5	once	TRBD2	TRBV5-1	TGCGCCAGCAGCTTGGCTCTAGCGGGAGTAGCTGAGACCCAGTACTTC	CASSLALAGVAETQYF
TRBJ2-3	.	TRBD1	TRBV2	TGTGCCCAGGGGGTTGAGGCGAGAGATACGCAGTATTTT	CAQGVEARDTQYF
TRBJ2-3	.	.	TRBV6-5	TGTGCCAGCAGTTACTCTTCCACCACAGATACGCAGTATTTT	CASSYSSTTDTQYF